This T cell receptor (beta chain) stems from a study of cytomegalovirus exposure and HLA in healthy donors. Whole-study findings and limits: Most TCR sequences were rare, but some public TCRs occurred in many donors. Per published reports, the classifier diagnosed cytomegalovirus status with high specificity and sensitivity.

On this clone itself: What it binds is unknown.

Researchers ran the PCR with 60 Vbeta and 13 Jbeta primers. The protocol was immunoSEQ multiplex PCR, while the TCRdb copy is restricted to in-frame clones and leaves out a portion. The sample carries 150,000 to 200,000 clones, around 80% recorded once. Germline values: CDR1 LNHNV, CDR2 YYDKDF (reference sequence). The V segment lost 3 bases and the J segment 5 bases; nucleotides outside the gene matches: 4. The CDR3 runs 14 residues. The donors comprised healthy bone marrow donors. At sampling all donors were nominally healthy, likely with unrecorded immune exposures. The source is a young man in good health and CMV-seronegative. This rearrangement joins TRBV15 to TRBJ2-3, with 8 bases lining up with TRBD2. The sequencing input was PBMCs. The CDR3 nucleotides read TGTGCCACCAGCAGCAAGCGGGAGAGAGATACGCAGTATTTT. Its protein is CATSSKRERDTQYF. The complete variable domain, with remaining parts taken from reference TRBV15 and TRBJ2-3, reads DAMVIQNPRYQVTQFGKPVTLSCSQTLNHNVMYWYQQKSSQAPKLLFHYYDKDFNNEADTPDNFQSRRPNTSFCFLDIRSPGLGDTAMYLCATSSKRERDTQYFGPGTRLTVL.